These 19 T cell receptor beta chains originate from one sample sequenced in a study of OX40 agonist ivuxolimab in advanced cancers. Profiled with immunoSEQ multiplex PCR; TCRdb holds only in-frame clones, not every one. The sample records fewer than 20,000 clones, 78% being singletons. Here the sequenced sample was CD4+ or CD8+ T cells sorted from blood, taken in a trial of the OX40 agonist ivuxolimab. These receptors were collected from an adult with an advanced solid tumor such as melanoma, head and neck, liver or kidney cancer.

This clone was detected only a few times. The chain recombines TRBV7-2 with TRBJ2-1, with unresolved D. The CDR3 loop spans 14 amino acids. The V gene lost 1 base and the J gene lost 5 bases, with 9 bases spanning the gap. Germline V gene sequence: CDR1 SGHTA, CDR2 FQGNSA. CDR3 coding DNA: TGTGCCAGCAGCTTAGATACGCGGAACAATGAGCAGTTCTTC. It is translated as CASSLDTRNNEQFF.

This chain connects TRBV7-9 to TRBJ2-2; D is possibly TRBD1 (5 bases). The germline CDR1 and CDR2 sequences are SEHNR and FQNEAQ (reference sequence). The CDR3 length is 16 residues. The V and J ends lost 3 bases and 6 bases respectively, with 17 bases between them. CDR3: CASSFPTGLVPGELFF. The CDR3, as DNA: TGTGCCAGCAGCTTCCCAACAGGTTTGGTCCCCGGGGAGCTGTTTTTT. The full variable domain, its missing parts supplied by reference TRBV7-9 and TRBJ2-2, is DTGVSQNPRHKITKRGQNVTFRCDPISEHNRLYWYRQTLGQGPEFLTYFQNEAQLEKSRLLSDRFSAERPKGSFSTLEIQRTEQGDSAMYLCASSFPTGLVPGELFFGEGSRLTVL.

The V gene is TRBV15, the J gene TRBJ2-2; 12 nucleotides match TRBD1. The junction had 3 bases not matched to a gene; V was cut back by 5 bases and J by 5 bases. Germline V gene data show CDR1 as LNHNV and CDR2 as YYDKDF (reference sequence). The CDR3 is 15 residues long. The CDR3 DNA follows: TGTGCCACCAGCCTGGGACAGGGGGCAACCGGGGAGCTGTTTTTT. This codes for CATSLGQGATGELFF.

The gene calls are TRBV6-1 and TRBJ2-2; the D is unclear. Trimming removed 10 bases at V and 6 bases at J, with 12 bases between. Per the germline V gene, CDR1 is MNHNS and CDR2 is SASEGT. CDR3 size: 12 residues. For the CDR3, the DNA is TGTGCCACGAAACCTACGGCCGGGGAGCTGTTTTTT. It specifies CATKPTAGELFF.

J is TRBJ2-3 and V is TRBV25-1; D may be TRBD1 or TRBD2 (6 bases each). Germline lookup yields CDR1 MGHDK and CDR2 SYGVNS. Deletions cut 7 bases from V and 6 bases from J, with 23 bases between. The length of the CDR3 is 16 residues. The CDR3 protein is CASTSSRRGIADTQYF. The CDR3 coding sequence is TGTGCCAGCACCTCATCTAGGAGGGGGATCGCGGATACGCAGTATTTT. Full variable domain (rest looked up from reference TRBV25-1 and TRBJ2-3): EADIYQTPRYLVIGTGKKITLECSQTMGHDKMYWYQQDPGMELHLIHYSYGVNSTEKGDLSSESTVSRIRTEHFPLTLESARPSHTSQYLCASTSSRRGIADTQYFGPGTRLTVL.

This clone was detected a few times. The rearrangement links TRBV5-1 to TRBJ2-3; the D is unclear. V gave up 1 base and J gave up 2 bases, with 11 bases separating them. Germline V CDR1 and CDR2: SGHRS, YFSETQ. The CDR3 is 15 amino acids. CDR3 bases: TGCGCCAGCAGCTTGTTAGGCAGCCTCACAGATACGCAGTATTTT. It specifies CASSLLGSLTDTQYF.

The rearrangement joins TRBV25-1 to TRBJ2-7, with D possibly TRBD1 on 5 matching bases. CDR3 size: 11 residues. Germline V gene sequence: CDR1 MGHDK, CDR2 SYGVNS. V gave up 3 bases and J gave up 7 bases, with 7 bases separating them. CDR3 bases: TGTGCCAGCAGTGATTACAGGGAGCAGTACTTC. Translating it yields CASSDYREQYF.

J is TRBJ2-5 and V is TRBV2, with D tentatively TRBD1 (5 bases). Germline CDR1 SNHLY, CDR2 FYNNEI. The CDR3 runs to 13 residues. Trimming left V 6 bases short and J 1 base short, with 9 bases between. Here the CDR3 reads CASSAGIQETQYF. CDR3 DNA: TGTGCCAGCAGCGCAGGGATCCAAGAGACCCAGTACTTC.

This clone came up a few times. The chain employs TRBV9 and TRBJ1-1; D is unclear. CDR1 is SGDLS, CDR2 YYNGEE, per germline. The CDR3 has 13 amino acids. Trimming took off 1 base at V and 1 base at J, with 5 bases between the two ends. Written as DNA, the CDR3 is TGTGCCAGCAGCGTACCGACGAACACTGAAGCTTTCTTT. It specifies CASSVPTNTEAFF.

The chain employs TRBV4-1 and TRBJ2-5; D possibly corresponds to TRBD1 (6 bases). V was trimmed by 0 bases and J by 5 bases, leaving 10 bases between them. Germline lookup yields CDR1 MGHRA and CDR2 YSYEKL. CDR3 length: 14 amino acids. The CDR3 nucleotides read TGCGCCAGCAGCCAAGATAGTCAGGGGGAGACCCAGTACTTC. Translation gives CASSQDSQGETQYF.

The rearrangement joins TRBV4-3 to TRBJ2-5; possibly TRBD2 for D (5 bases). Trimming removed 5 bases at V and 4 bases at J, with 23 bases between. CDR1 and CDR2 (germline): LGHNA, YSLEER. This CDR3 region has 17 residues. DNA for the CDR3: TGCGCCAGCAGCTCCCAGTCCAGATCTCGTGGAGGAGAGACCCAGTACTTC. Its translation is CASSSQSRSRGGETQYF.

The chain is built from TRBV5-1 and TRBJ2-2, with D unresolved. CDR1 and CDR2 (germline): SGHRS, YFSETQ. V was cut by 0 bases and J by 7 bases, with 4 bases left in between. There are 12 residues in the CDR3. CDR3 loop: CASSLEIGELFF. Written as DNA, the CDR3 is TGCGCCAGCAGCTTGGAGATCGGGGAGCTGTTTTTT.

The chain is built from TRBV6-1 and TRBJ1-3; no clear D. Germline CDR1 and CDR2: MNHNS and SASEGT. V was cut by 0 bases and J by 0 bases, with 6 bases left in between. The CDR3 is made up of 15 amino acids. In nucleotides, the CDR3 is TGTGCCAGCAGTGAAGCGCCAGTCTCTGGAAACACCATATATTTT. It yields the protein CASSEAPVSGNTIYF.

The rearrangement uses TRBV7-9 and TRBJ2-1; weak D call: TRBD2 (6 bases). There are 14 residues in the CDR3. The germline gives CDR1 SEHNR, CDR2 FQNEAQ (reference sequence). V dropped 7 bases and J dropped 3 bases, with 13 bases sitting between them. The CDR3 DNA follows: TGTGCCAGCACCGAAGTGGGACTCTACAATGAGCAGTTCTTC. The encoded protein is CASTEVGLYNEQFF.

The chain employs TRBV10-3 and TRBJ2-3, with 10 bases that match TRBD1. With 3 bases clipped from V and 4 bases from J, the junction kept 4 bases outside the gene matches. The CDR3 sequence is 15 residues long. Germline V gene sequence: CDR1 ENHRY, CDR2 SYGVKD. The DNA for the CDR3 is TGTGCCATCAGTGAAGACAGGGGGCGCGCAGATACGCAGTATTTT. The encoded protein is CAISEDRGRADTQYF.

V gene TRBV28 combines with J gene TRBJ1-4; 9 bases align to TRBD1. V trimming: 5 bases; J trimming: 3 bases; junction bases outside the gene matches: 4. CDR3 length equals 15 residues. Germline values: CDR1 MDHEN, CDR2 SYDVKM. The CDR3 sequence: CASSRTGEANEKLFF. CDR3 coding DNA: TGTGCCAGCAGTAGGACAGGGGAGGCTAATGAAAAACTGTTTTTT.

This chain connects TRBV5-1 to TRBJ2-5; D possibly corresponds to TRBD2 (5 bases). The J call may be mistaken, given a closer DNA end match to TRBJ2-7. This CDR3 is 15 amino acids long. Looked up from germline, CDR1 is SGHRS and CDR2 is YFSETQ. The CDR3 is CASSLGGFGSYEQYF. The CDR3 bases are TGCGCCAGCAGCTTGGGAGGGTTCGGATCCTACGAGCAGTACTTC.

This clone was counted between two and nine times. The chain recombines TRBV5-1 with TRBJ1-1; D uncertain. V lost 0 bases and J 1 base, leaving 7 bases between the germline ends. Germline V gene sequence: CDR1 SGHRS, CDR2 YFSETQ. CDR3 length: 14 residues. CDR3 sequence reads: CASSLGRPNTEAFF. CDR3 sequence (DNA): TGCGCCAGCAGCTTGGGGCGGCCGAACACTGAAGCTTTCTTT.

This sequence joins TRBV28 and TRBJ1-1; D ambiguous. This CDR3 region has 14 residues. V lost 7 bases to trimming and J lost 6 bases, with 18 bases between them. The germline V gene has CDR1 MDHEN and CDR2 SYDVKM. The CDR3 DNA is TGTGCCAGCACTATAAATGTGGGTCTCCCTGAAGCTTTCTTT. Its protein product is CASTINVGLPEAFF.